A single sample is the source of the 14 T cell receptor beta chains below, sequenced in a study of blood T cell repertoires in COVID-19. Clones were read by immunoSEQ multiplex PCR, and TCRdb kept only the in-frame ones, dropping some. Of a few hundred thousand clones detected, approximately 90% appear once; the ten largest clones hold about 10%. Input material: PBMCs or T cells enriched from blood (not recorded which). The receptor set was obtained from a woman aged 18-30 years who had recovered from COVID-19.

J is TRBJ2-1 and V is TRBV28, with a tentative D call TRBD1 (5 bases). The ends were cut back, 4 bases at V and 7 bases at J, with 17 bases in the middle. Germline V lookup: CDR1 MDHEN, CDR2 SYDVKM. This CDR3 is built from 15 residues. CDR3 nucleotide sequence: TGTGCCAGCAGTTCAGGGTTTTCAGTGATTAATGAGCAGTTCTTC. Its protein is CASSSGFSVINEQFF.

The CDR3 loop reads CASSLQGARGGYTF. In nucleotides, the CDR3 is TGCGCCAGCAGCTTACAGGGGGCCAGGGGTGGCTACACCTTC. The V and J genes are TRBV5-1 and TRBJ1-2; 9 nucleotides line up with TRBD1. Germline V CDR1 and CDR2: SGHRS, YFSETQ. The J segment lost 7 bases and the V segment lost 2 bases, leaving 6 bases of the junction unmatched. The CDR3 consists of 14 residues. Drawing the rest from reference TRBV5-1 and TRBJ1-2, the complete variable domain is KAGVTQTPRYLIKTRGQQVTLSCSPISGHRSVSWYQQTPGQGLQFLFEYFSETQRNKGNFPGRFSGRQFSNSRSEMNVSTLELGDSALYLCASSLQGARGGYTFGSGTRLTVV.

This clone was seen a handful of times. V and J are TRBV5-1 and TRBJ1-1; D gene unclear. Deletions cut 0 bases from V and 11 bases from J, with 17 bases between. Germline V gene sequence: CDR1 SGHRS, CDR2 YFSETQ. This CDR3 comprises 14 residues. Written as DNA, the CDR3 is TGCGCCAGCAGCTTGGGGTCAGCGGGTTTTGATGCTTTCTTT. The encoded protein is CASSLGSAGFDAFF.

The CDR3 DNA is TGTGCCAGCAGATTGGACAGGGGAAGCTCTGGAAACACCATATATTTT. Amino acid sequence: CASRLDRGSSGNTIYF. J is TRBJ1-3 and V is TRBV2; TRBD1 matches 9 bases. With V trimmed by 6 bases and J by 0 bases, 6 bases remained unmatched. Germline V lookup: CDR1 SNHLY, CDR2 FYNNEI. This CDR3 comprises 16 residues. The full variable domain, its missing parts supplied by reference TRBV2 and TRBJ1-3, is EPEVTQTPSHQVTQMGQEVILRCVPISNHLYFYWYRQILGQKVEFLVSFYNNEISEKSEIFDDQFSVERPDGSNFTLKIRSTKLEDSAMYFCASRLDRGSSGNTIYFGEGSWLTVV.

The chain is built from TRBV12-3 or TRBV12-4 and TRBJ1-1, with D uncertain. The CDR3 sequence is 12 residues long. With 6 bases removed from V and 6 bases from J, the gap between germline ends came to 11 bases. The CDR3 nucleotides read TGTGCCAGCAGAATACACGCAGCTGAAGCTTTCTTT. Its translation: CASRIHAAEAFF.

The chain uses TRBV5-6 and TRBJ1-5, with 9 bases that match TRBD1. The CDR3 covers 14 residues. In germline, CDR1 is SGHDT, CDR2 YYEEEE. J was trimmed by 4 bases and V by 4 bases; bases with no gene match: 3. CDR3 amino acids: CASSGGQGNQPQHF. In nucleotides, the CDR3 is TGTGCCAGCAGCGGTGGACAGGGGAATCAGCCCCAGCATTTT.

This sequence joins TRBV27 and TRBJ2-7; 9 nucleotides agree with TRBD1. CDR3 length: 15 residues. Germline V lookup: CDR1 MNHEY, CDR2 SMNVEV (reference sequence). V shed 3 bases, J shed 4 bases, and the junction held 7 bases outside the gene matches. CDR3 amino acids: CASSFRWDRDYEQYF. CDR3 nucleotide sequence: TGTGCCAGCAGTTTCCGTTGGGACAGGGATTACGAGCAGTACTTC.

The chain couples TRBV5-1 to TRBJ1-2, with 7 nucleotides matching TRBD1. The CDR3 runs to 16 residues. V was clipped by 0 bases and J by 4 bases; unmatched bases: 9. Germline V gene data show CDR1 as SGHRS and CDR2 as YFSETQ. CDR3: CASSLGPETGPYGYTF. DNA of the CDR3: TGCGCCAGCAGCTTGGGCCCAGAGACAGGGCCCTATGGCTACACCTTC.

Turning to this clone: The junction does not match germline at one end; this may be a read error. V and J are TRBV13 and TRBJ2-3; 9 bases are a match to TRBD1. The germline V gene encodes CDR1 PRHDT and CDR2 FYEKMQ (reference sequence). This CDR3 is built from 15 residues. CDR3 loop: CASSLGDRVTDTQYF. DNA of the CDR3: TGTGCCAGCAGCCTAGGGGACAGGGTTACAGATACGCAGTATTTT.

This chain joins TRBV11-2 and TRBJ2-5, with no clear D. This CDR3 comprises 14 residues. The germline V and J ends were trimmed by 5 bases and 2 bases, with 12 bases remaining between them. Germline-derived CDR1 and CDR2 are SGHAT and FQNNGV. The CDR3 bases are TGTGCCAGCAGCCCAGGATTTTCTCAAGAGACCCAGTACTTC. This codes for CASSPGFSQETQYF.

This clone was seen once. V gene TRBV3-1 (or the pseudogene TRBV3-2) combines with J gene TRBJ2-3; TRBD2 matches 9 bases. The trim removed 2 bases at V and 4 bases at J, leaving 4 bases unmatched. Per the germline V gene, CDR1 is LGHDT and CDR2 is YNNKEL (reference sequence). CDR3 length: 15 amino acids. The DNA for the CDR3 is TGTGCCAGCAGCCAAACCGCGGGAGGGCCAGATACGCAGTATTTT. Encoded protein: CASSQTAGGPDTQYF.

The chain is built from TRBV6-4 and TRBJ1-1; 8 bases agree with TRBD1. Trimming cost V 3 bases and J 5 bases; bases outside gene matches: 2. The CDR3 runs to 13 residues. Germline V CDR1 and CDR2: MRHNA, SNTAGT. The CDR3 nucleotides read TGTGCCAGCAGTGAAGGACAGGGTACTGAAGCTTTCTTT. Its protein is CASSEGQGTEAFF.

The V and J genes are TRBV6-5 and TRBJ2-7, with no clear D. Looked up from germline, CDR1 is MNHEY and CDR2 is SVGAGI. V was pared by 6 bases and J by 3 bases, with 12 bases between. The CDR3 consists of 13 residues. The DNA for the CDR3 is TGTGCCAGCAGAACTCCGTCAAGCTACGAGCAGTACTTC. Protein sequence: CASRTPSSYEQYF.

The gene calls are TRBV30 and TRBJ1-2; TRBD1 matches at 10 bases. CDR1 and CDR2 (germline): GTSNPN, SVGIG (reference sequence). The CDR3 has 13 amino acids. J gave up 13 bases and V 0 bases, and 8 bases lay outside the gene matches. For the CDR3, the DNA is TGTGCCTGGAGTGTACGGGACAGGGGAATTGGCACCTTC. It translates to CAWSVRDRGIGTF. Together with reference TRBV30 and TRBJ1-2, the CDR3 gives the full variable domain: SQTIHQWPATLVQPVGSPLSLECTVEGTSNPNLYWYRQAAGRGLQLLFYSVGIGQISSEVPQNLSASRPQDRQFILSSKKLLLSDSGFYLCAWSVRDRGIGTFGSGTRLTVV.